A single sample gave rise to the 2 T cell receptor beta chains below, sequenced in a study of T cell repertoires in cytomegalovirus infection. These TCRs are of unknown antigen specificity. One entry per CDR3 protein results from TCRdb running MiXCR on the reads. The sample consists of some 800,000 distinct CDR3 sequences, approximately 32% of them appearing once. The material sequenced was cultured CD8+ T cells from PBMCs, taken from culture after CMV antigen stimulation. These receptors originate from a human donor in good health (CMV status not recorded). Some clones in this sample may be carry-over from other donors' samples.

The gene calls are TRBV5-6 and TRBJ2-7, with 8 bases matching TRBD1. The germline gives CDR1 SGHDT, CDR2 YYEEEE. CDR3 length equals 14 residues. V dropped 0 bases and J dropped 5; count of bases not matched to a gene: 4. The CDR3 coding sequence is TGTGCCAGCAGCTTGGGACAGGGGACCCACGAGCAGTACTTC. Its translation is CASSLGQGTHEQYF. The full variable domain, in which reference TRBV5-6 and TRBJ2-7 provide the parts outside the CDR3, is DAGVTQSPTHLIKTRGQQVTLRCSPKSGHDTVSWYQQALGQGPQFIFQYYEEEERQRGNFPDRFSGHQFPNYSSELNVNALLLGDSALYLCASSLGQGTHEQYFGPGTRLTVT.

This clonotype turned up a few times. V gene TRBV29-1 combines with J gene TRBJ2-7; TRBD1 aligns across 8 bases. The germline CDR1 and CDR2 sequences are SQVTM and ANQGSEA. The J segment lost 7 bases and the V segment lost 3 bases, leaving 11 bases of the junction unmatched. The CDR3 consists of 14 residues. The CDR3 here is CSVDPTGGVGEQYF. CDR3 bases: TGCAGCGTTGACCCAACAGGGGGAGTGGGGGAGCAGTACTTC.